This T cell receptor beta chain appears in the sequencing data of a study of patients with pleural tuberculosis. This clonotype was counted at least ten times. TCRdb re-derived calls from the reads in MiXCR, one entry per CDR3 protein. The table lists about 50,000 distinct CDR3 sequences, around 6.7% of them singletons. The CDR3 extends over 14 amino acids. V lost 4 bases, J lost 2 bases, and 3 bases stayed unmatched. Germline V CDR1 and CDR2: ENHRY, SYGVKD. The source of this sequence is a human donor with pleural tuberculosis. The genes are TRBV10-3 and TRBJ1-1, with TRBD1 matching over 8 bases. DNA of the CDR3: TGTGCCATCAGTGGACAGGGGACCAACACTGAAGCTTTCTTT. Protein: CAISGQGTNTEAFF.